Listed here are 31 T cell receptor beta chains from one sample, sequenced in a study of beta chain features in type 1 diabetes. Since all of the isolated RNA was reverse transcribed, expressed TCRB transcripts were what got sequenced. Clones were sequenced by immunoSEQ multiplex PCR, and TCRdb holds only the in-frame ones, with some missing. The table shows around 430,000 clones, with over 25% occurring only once. What was sequenced was naive CD4+ T cells from blood. The receptors originated from a man aged 18 to 30 in good health.

This clone occurred a few times. This rearrangement joins TRBV6-6 to TRBJ2-5; 7 nucleotides line up with TRBD1. CDR1 is MNHNY and CDR2 is SVGAGI in the germline V gene (reference sequence). V was clipped by 2 bases and J by 4 bases; unmatched bases: 4. This CDR3 comprises 14 residues. CDR3 DNA: TGTGCCAGCAGTTACCGGGCAGGGGGAGAGACCCAGTACTTC. Translating gives CASSYRAGGETQYF.

This clone has more than one count but fewer than ten. The J gene is TRBJ1-2, the V gene TRBV7-9; D is unresolved. V dropped 5 bases and J dropped 8 bases, with 18 bases sitting between them. CDR3 size: 14 residues. The V gene's germline CDR1 is SEHNR and CDR2 FQNEAQ (reference sequence). The CDR3 region has the DNA TGTGCCAGCAGCGCACTCCGGGAGAGAGAAGGCTACACCTTC. The encoded protein is CASSALREREGYTF.

This clone appeared a few times. The chain uses TRBV7-2 and TRBJ1-2; D is unresolved. Trimming left V 0 bases short and J 4 bases short, with 15 bases between. The CDR3 consists of 16 residues. The germline V gene has CDR1 SGHTA and CDR2 FQGNSA. The CDR3 here is CASSLALGPEGYGYTF. Here the CDR3 DNA reads TGTGCCAGCAGCTTAGCCCTCGGTCCCGAGGGCTATGGCTACACCTTC.

This clone was picked up a small number of times. The CDR3 sequence: CASTSDRRHEKLFF. In DNA form, the CDR3 reads TGTGCCAGCACCTCGGACAGGCGGCATGAAAAACTGTTTTTT. The J gene is TRBJ1-4, the V gene TRBV2, with TRBD1 matching over 7 bases. The trim removed 7 bases at V and 6 bases at J, leaving 8 bases unmatched. Per the germline V gene, CDR1 is SNHLY and CDR2 is FYNNEI. CDR3 length: 14 residues.

V gene TRBV19 combines with J gene TRBJ2-1; D gene unclear. The V gene's germline CDR1 is LNHDA and CDR2 SQIVND (reference sequence). The CDR3 has 12 amino acids. Trimming removed 5 bases at V and 4 bases at J, with 6 bases between. The CDR3 spells CASSPGYNEQFF. The CDR3 DNA reads as TGTGCCAGTAGTCCCGGGTACAATGAGCAGTTCTTC.

This chain joins TRBV29-1 and TRBJ1-4, with no clear D. The V end was cut by 4 bases, the J end by 8 bases, with 11 bases between. The CDR3 has 12 amino acids. CDR1 and CDR2 from the germline V gene are SQVTM and ANQGSEA. The CDR3 DNA is TGCAGCGTTGCGGGTCTGGGGGAAAAACTGTTTTTT. Its translation: CSVAGLGEKLFF.

V gene TRBV13 combines with J gene TRBJ2-1; 9 bases line up with TRBD2. The junction had 9 bases not matched to a gene; V was cut back by 2 bases and J by 1 base. This CDR3 has 18 residues. Germline lookup yields CDR1 PRHDT and CDR2 FYEKMQ (reference sequence). CDR3 in amino acids: CASSLPRLAGGSYNEQFF. In nucleotides, the CDR3 is TGTGCCAGCAGCTTACCCCGGCTGGCGGGAGGGTCCTACAATGAGCAGTTCTTC.

The genes are TRBV11-2 and TRBJ2-2, with 7 bases aligning to TRBD1. Per the germline V gene, CDR1 is SGHAT and CDR2 is FQNNGV. V dropped 2 bases and J dropped 0; count of bases not matched to a gene: 3. The CDR3 has 16 amino acids. The CDR3: CASSLRTGPNTGELFF. The CDR3 DNA reads as TGTGCCAGCAGCTTAAGGACAGGCCCGAACACCGGGGAGCTGTTTTTT.

J is TRBJ2-1 and V is TRBV27; 7 nucleotides agree with TRBD1. The CDR3 is made up of 14 amino acids. The V gene's germline CDR1 is MNHEY and CDR2 SMNVEV (reference sequence). J was trimmed by 3 bases and V by 5 bases; bases with no gene match: 4. The CDR3 spells CASSPRTGYNEQFF. The CDR3 region has the DNA TGTGCCAGCAGTCCCCGGACAGGCTACAATGAGCAGTTCTTC.

In this sample, this clone turned up a few times. The gene calls are TRBV30 and TRBJ1-2; no firm D call. The CDR3 covers 11 residues. Germline V gives CDR1 GTSNPN, CDR2 SVGIG (reference sequence). The ends were cut back, 0 bases at V and 7 bases at J, with 6 bases in the middle. CDR3 DNA sequence: TGTGCCTGGAGTGTACAGAGTGGCTACACCTTC. Residues: CAWSVQSGYTF.

J is TRBJ2-1 and V is TRBV30, with D possibly being TRBD2 (5 bases). Per the germline V gene, CDR1 is GTSNPN and CDR2 is SVGIG (reference sequence). The V end lost 4 bases, the J end lost 0 bases, and 7 bases lay between the germline ends. The CDR3 extends over 13 amino acids. The CDR3 nucleotides are TGTGCCTGGATACGGGACTCCTACAATGAGCAGTTCTTC. This encodes CAWIRDSYNEQFF.

This chain uses TRBV29-1 with TRBJ2-3; 8 bases are a match to TRBD2. With 1 base clipped from V and 3 bases from J, the junction kept 6 bases outside the gene matches. Germline V gene data show CDR1 as SQVTM and CDR2 as ANQGSEA. The length of the CDR3 is 15 residues. For the CDR3, the DNA is TGCAGCGTTGAAGGACTAGCGATTGGGACAGATACGCAGTATTTT. Translated, it gives CSVEGLAIGTDTQYF.

This clone was seen a handful of times. The V and J genes are TRBV29-1 and TRBJ2-3; TRBD2 agrees at 12 bases. Germline lookup yields CDR1 SQVTM and CDR2 ANQGSEA. J lost 7 bases, V lost 8 bases, and 4 bases had no gene match. CDR3 size: 12 residues. The CDR3 region is CSLLAGGYTQYF. The CDR3, as DNA: TGCAGCTTACTAGCGGGAGGATATACGCAGTATTTT.

The V call is TRBV7-8, the J call TRBJ2-5; TRBD2 aligns across 15 bases. CDR1 is SGHVS and CDR2 is FQNEAQ in the germline V gene. The CDR3 sequence is 16 residues long. V lost 4 bases to trimming and J lost 1 base; unmatched junction nucleotides: 1. As DNA, the CDR3 is TGTGCCAGCAGCTCGGGACTAGCGGGAGGCCAAGAGACCCAGTACTTC. As protein: CASSSGLAGGQETQYF. The complete variable domain, with remaining parts taken from reference TRBV7-8 and TRBJ2-5, reads GAGVSQSPRYKVAKRGQDVALRCDPISGHVSLFWYQQALGQGPEFLTYFQNEAQLDKSGLPSDRFFAERPEGSVSTLKIQRTQQEDSAVYLCASSSGLAGGQETQYFGPGTRLLVL.

A note on this clone: Other DNA sequences of this sample code for an identical CDR3. V gene TRBV14 combines with J gene TRBJ2-3, with unresolved D. V gave up 1 base and J gave up 4 bases, with 3 bases separating them. CDR1 and CDR2 from the germline V gene are SGHDN and FVKESK. The CDR3 length is 12 residues. DNA of the CDR3: TGTGCCAGCAGCCAAGTTCCAGATACGCAGTATTTT. This sequence encodes CASSQVPDTQYF.

The V call is TRBV6-5, the J call TRBJ2-1; 7 nucleotides agree with TRBD1. Germline CDR1 is MNHEY and CDR2 is SVGAGI. Trimming removed 2 bases from V and 11 bases from J; junction bases left unmatched: 9. The CDR3 extends over 14 amino acids. CDR3 loop: CASSYPNDRAQQFF. The CDR3 bases are TGTGCCAGCAGTTACCCGAATGACAGGGCGCAGCAGTTCTTC.

The genes are TRBV30 and TRBJ2-7, with 9 positions matching TRBD1. Germline CDR1 GTSNPN, CDR2 SVGIG (reference sequence). The CDR3 has 16 amino acids. Unmatched junction bases numbered 10, after V lost 4 bases and J lost 0 bases. As DNA, the CDR3 is TGTGCCTGGAACCGTCCCGGGACAGGGCACTCCTACGAGCAGTACTTC. Translating it yields CAWNRPGTGHSYEQYF.

This clone appeared a few times. The CDR3 protein is CASSGQNTGELFF. DNA of the CDR3: TGTGCCAGCTCCGGACAGAACACCGGGGAGCTGTTTTTT. The chain employs TRBV18 and TRBJ2-2, with D perhaps matching TRBD1 (5 bases). The CDR3 sequence is 13 residues long. The V end was cut by 6 bases, the J end by 1 base, with 6 bases between. Germline-derived CDR1 and CDR2 are KGHSH and LQKENI.

This rearrangement joins TRBV2 to TRBJ2-1; a possible D gene is TRBD2 (5 bases). Germline-derived CDR1 and CDR2 are SNHLY and FYNNEI. The CDR3 spans 13 residues. Trimming removed 6 bases at V and 6 bases at J, with 12 bases between. The CDR3 DNA reads as TGTGCCAGCAGAACAACAAGCGGCAATGAGCAGTTCTTC. This sequence encodes CASRTTSGNEQFF.

The genes are TRBV5-6 and TRBJ2-5, with D uncertain. CDR1 and CDR2 from the germline V gene are SGHDT and YYEEEE. V was cut by 8 bases and J by 1 base, with 12 bases left in between. This CDR3 contains 13 residues. CDR3 region: CASYFSLQETQYF. The CDR3 DNA reads as TGTGCCAGTTATTTCTCCCTCCAAGAGACCCAGTACTTC. The whole variable domain, remainder taken from reference TRBV5-6 and TRBJ2-5, is DAGVTQSPTHLIKTRGQQVTLRCSPKSGHDTVSWYQQALGQGPQFIFQYYEEEERQRGNFPDRFSGHQFPNYSSELNVNALLLGDSALYLCASYFSLQETQYFGPGTRLLVL.

This chain joins TRBV5-1 and TRBJ2-3; possibly TRBD2 for D (6 bases). The V end lost 3 bases, the J end lost 0 bases, and 17 bases lay between the germline ends. The CDR3 length is 17 residues. CDR1 and CDR2 from the germline V gene are SGHRS and YFSETQ. CDR3 residues: CASSYSGTSPSTDTQYF. DNA of the CDR3: TGCGCCAGCAGCTATTCCGGGACTTCGCCTAGCACAGATACGCAGTATTTT.

This clone was recorded a few times. The chain uses TRBV7-9 and TRBJ1-4, with 8 bases fitting TRBD1. V shed 2 bases, J shed 7 bases, and the junction held 9 bases outside the gene matches. The CDR3 runs to 16 residues. CDR1 SEHNR and CDR2 FQNEAQ come from the germline V gene (reference sequence). Written as DNA, the CDR3 is TGTGCCAGCAGCTTACCCCGAGCCACAGGGGGTGAAAAACTGTTTTTT. This codes for CASSLPRATGGEKLFF.

This clone was seen more than once but under ten times. The chain joins TRBV30 to TRBJ2-6; TRBD1 aligns across 9 bases. The CDR3 runs to 19 residues. Germline V lookup: CDR1 GTSNPN, CDR2 SVGIG (reference sequence). V gave up 2 bases and J gave up 0 bases; unmatched junction bases: 11. The CDR3 protein is CAWSTARGQGHSGANVLTF. CDR3 bases: TGTGCCTGGAGTACCGCTAGGGGACAGGGACACTCTGGGGCCAACGTCCTGACTTTC.

The V call is TRBV14, the J call TRBJ2-7, with TRBD1 matching over 7 bases. The germline V gene has CDR1 SGHDN and CDR2 FVKESK. Trimming took 4 bases from V and 2 from J; bases not matched to a gene: 8. The CDR3 extends over 15 amino acids. CDR3 amino acids: CASSRAGTVAYEQYF. In DNA, the CDR3 is TGTGCCAGCAGCCGTGCCGGGACAGTGGCCTACGAGCAGTACTTC.

Points on this clone: Other DNA sequences in the sample encode the same CDR3. The chain links TRBV9 to TRBJ1-2; D gene uncertain. The CDR3 has 12 amino acids. V lost 2 bases to trimming and J lost 4 bases, with 6 bases between them. In germline, CDR1 is SGDLS, CDR2 YYNGEE. CDR3 amino acids: CASSVTGYGYTF. The DNA of the CDR3 is TGTGCCAGCAGCGTTACGGGCTATGGCTACACCTTC.

This clone was seen a handful of times. The genes are TRBV30 and TRBJ2-3; 9 positions match TRBD2. The CDR3 covers 17 residues. V was pared by 2 bases and J by 2 bases, with 11 bases of the junction left unmatched. Germline V CDR1 and CDR2: GTSNPN, SVGIG (reference sequence). The CDR3 protein is CAWSPPGLASPTDTQYF. The CDR3 DNA reads as TGTGCCTGGAGTCCCCCGGGACTAGCCTCCCCCACAGATACGCAGTATTTT.

This clone was seen a handful of times. Additional DNA sequences in this sample encode the identical CDR3. The chain joins TRBV4-1 to TRBJ2-5; no firm D call. V dropped 3 bases and J dropped 2 bases, with 7 bases sitting between them. Germline V gene lookup returns CDR1 MGHRA and CDR2 YSYEKL. The CDR3 has 13 residues. CDR3 amino acids: CASSQWGQETQYF. For the CDR3, the DNA is TGCGCCAGCAGCCAGTGGGGACAAGAGACCCAGTACTTC.

On this clone: The same CDR3 is also encoded by other DNA sequences in this sample. The chain carries TRBV15 and TRBJ1-4; possible D gene TRBD1, 6 bases. Germline V gene data show CDR1 as LNHNV and CDR2 as YYDKDF (reference sequence). The CDR3 runs to 14 residues. V lost 1 base, J lost 7 bases, and 10 bases lay in between. Written as DNA, the CDR3 is TGTGCCACCAGCAGAGGGGGGGCGGGTGAAAAACTGTTTTTT. Protein product: CATSRGGAGEKLFF.

V is TRBV15 and J is TRBJ1-5; 11 nucleotides align to TRBD1. Per the germline V gene, CDR1 is LNHNV and CDR2 is YYDKDF (reference sequence). The junction had 3 bases not matched to a gene; V was cut back by 5 bases and J by 3 bases. This CDR3 has 15 residues. The CDR3 protein is CATSGGQGDNQPQHF. The CDR3 coding sequence is TGTGCCACCAGCGGGGGACAGGGGGACAATCAGCCCCAGCATTTT.

Only a few counts were recorded for this clone. The chain couples TRBV29-1 to TRBJ2-7, with 8 bases aligning to TRBD1. The CDR3 consists of 12 residues. Trimming at V came to 4 bases and at J to 3 bases, leaving 2 bases not matched to a gene. Germline CDR1 and CDR2: SQVTM and ANQGSEA. The CDR3 bases are TGCAGCGTTGCAGACAGGGGCTACGAGCAGTACTTC. Residues: CSVADRGYEQYF.

This clone has only a few counts. The rearrangement uses TRBV29-1 and TRBJ2-7; TRBD1 agrees at 9 bases. J gave up 1 base and V 4 bases, and 5 bases lay outside the gene matches. Germline CDR1 and CDR2: SQVTM and ANQGSEA. The CDR3 runs 14 residues. Here the CDR3 reads CSVGGTGYSYEQYF. CDR3 DNA: TGCAGCGTTGGCGGGACAGGGTATTCCTACGAGCAGTACTTC.